This T cell receptor beta chain was recovered during a study of chemoradiotherapy in HPV16-positive cancers. Findings of the study overall: Candidate HPV-specific clones and E7-related TCR motifs grew in tumor during treatment. For HPV16-positive patients, expanding HPV-responsive T cells associated with longer recurrence-free survival.

V shed 5 bases, J shed 7 bases, and the junction held 7 bases outside the gene matches. Germline assignment: CDR1 SNHLY and CDR2 FYNNEI. CDR3 length: 15 amino acids. Sequencing was performed with immunoSEQ multiplex PCR; in TCRdb, only in-frame clones are kept and a portion is missing. The table has about 29,000 clones, about 94% seen once. A word on this clone: The antigen remains unidentified.

This sample comprised blood, obtained from a patient who underwent chemoradiotherapy. The rearrangement links TRBV2 to TRBJ2-5; TRBD2 aligns across 13 bases. This TCR came from a human donor with HPV-associated anogenital cancer. CDR3 sequence reads: CASSPGLAGPGTQYF. The CDR3, as DNA: TGTGCCAGCAGTCCGGGACTAGCGGGACCGGGGACCCAGTACTTC.